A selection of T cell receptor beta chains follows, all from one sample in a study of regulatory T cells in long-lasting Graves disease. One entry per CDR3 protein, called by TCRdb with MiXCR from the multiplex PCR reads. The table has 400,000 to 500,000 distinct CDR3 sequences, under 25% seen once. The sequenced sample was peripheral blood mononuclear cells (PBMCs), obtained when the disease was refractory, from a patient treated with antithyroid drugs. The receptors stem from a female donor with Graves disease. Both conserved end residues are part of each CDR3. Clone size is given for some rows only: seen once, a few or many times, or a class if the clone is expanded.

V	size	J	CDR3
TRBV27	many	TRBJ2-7	CASSLGAHYEQYF
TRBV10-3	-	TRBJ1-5	CAISESKGQHSNQPQHF
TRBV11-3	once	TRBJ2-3	CASSLGIIRDRGPDTQYF
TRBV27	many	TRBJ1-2	CASSLEGDGYTF
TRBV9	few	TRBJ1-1	CASSVSGTTNTEAFF
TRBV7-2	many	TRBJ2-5	CASSLGVGRETQYF
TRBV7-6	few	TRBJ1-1	CASSLGQGIGEAFF
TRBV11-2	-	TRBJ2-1	CASSLESNNEQFF
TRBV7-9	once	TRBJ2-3	CASSPGLSGSTDTQYF
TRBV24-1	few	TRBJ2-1	CATSGQREQFF
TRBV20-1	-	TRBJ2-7	CSASLAGGGSYEQYF
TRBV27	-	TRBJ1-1	CASSPTGSVEAFF
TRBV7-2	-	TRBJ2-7	CASSSSGTPIEQYF
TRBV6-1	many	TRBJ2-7	CASRKTTSGTYEQYF
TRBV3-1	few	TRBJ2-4	CASSRDFGFIQYF
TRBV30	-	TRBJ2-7	CAWSGPGGSTRHEQYF
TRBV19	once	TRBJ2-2	CASREREGVTGELFF
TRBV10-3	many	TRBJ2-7	CAISEGLAAYEQYF
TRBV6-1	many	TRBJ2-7	CASSQAGRGDYEQYF
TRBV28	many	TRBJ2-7	CASSLAVSSYEQYF
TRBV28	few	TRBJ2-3	CASRGTAVTDTQYF
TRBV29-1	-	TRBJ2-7	CSVLLAGDEQYF
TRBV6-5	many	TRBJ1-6	CASSYLQNSPLHF
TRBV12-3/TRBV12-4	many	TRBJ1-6	CASSFTGMRSPLHF
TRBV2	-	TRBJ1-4	CASSIRTGVDVAVEKLFF
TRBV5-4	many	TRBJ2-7	CASSPDYPISYEQYF
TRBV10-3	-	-	CASSYGNNEQFF
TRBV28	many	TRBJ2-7	CASTALWAGGFGEQYF
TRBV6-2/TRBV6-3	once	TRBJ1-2	CASSPGSFGYTF
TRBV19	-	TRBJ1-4	CASKGPGQLEKLFF
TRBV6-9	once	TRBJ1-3	CASSYSGGGNTIYF
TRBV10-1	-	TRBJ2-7	CASKTRGGYF
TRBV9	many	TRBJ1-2	CASSPTSGQGLGYTF
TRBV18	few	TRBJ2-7	CASSRYSSGRTYEQYF
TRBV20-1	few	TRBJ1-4	CSARDEDRNEKLFF
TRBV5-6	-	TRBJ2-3	CASNARTAPFSYF
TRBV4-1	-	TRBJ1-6	CASSQDNQGAVSPLHF
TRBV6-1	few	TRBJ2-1	CASSVTDRALYNEQFF
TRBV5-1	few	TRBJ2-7	CASSLPGTGVNYEQYF
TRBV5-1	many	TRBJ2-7	CASSVTSGRSYEQYF
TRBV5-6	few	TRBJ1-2	CASSYWSRANYGYTF
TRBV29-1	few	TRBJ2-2	CSVAGGPLGELFF
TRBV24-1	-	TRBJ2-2	CATSTGFRTGELFF
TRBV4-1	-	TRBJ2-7	CASSPPRTSGSSYEQYF
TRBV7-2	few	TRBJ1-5	CASTSQKGGNQPQHF
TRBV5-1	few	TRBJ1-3	CASSPGPGQENTIYF